These 11 T cell receptor beta chains were sequenced from one sample in a study of blood T cell repertoires in COVID-19 (dated by TCRdb to about 2020). Library generation was performed with the immunoSEQ multiplex PCR assay. TCRdb took this table from immuneACCESS and kept in-frame rearrangements with V and J called. Such tables lack part of the clones; where checked against another copy, unresolved V genes explain under half of the gap, and the rest is unexplained. This sample comprises 300,000 to 400,000 clones, about 88% of them detected only once. The top ten clones comprise less than 1.5% of the sample. Sequencing was done on a sample of PBMCs or T cells enriched from blood (not recorded which). The receptors were gathered from a woman aged 18-29 years who had recovered from COVID-19.

The chain couples TRBV4-2 to TRBJ2-5; 8 bases map to TRBD2. The junction had 7 bases not matched to a gene; V was cut back by 5 bases and J by 5 bases. Germline V gene sequence: CDR1 LGHNA, CDR2 YNFKEQ. This CDR3 has 14 residues. In nucleotides, the CDR3 is TGTGCCAGCAGCAAAGTAGGCGGGGGGGAGACCCAGTACTTC. This codes for CASSKVGGGETQYF.

The chain links TRBV6-6 to TRBJ1-2, with D maybe TRBD1 (5 bases). Germline-derived CDR1 and CDR2 are MNHNY and SVGAGI (reference sequence). The CDR3 runs 15 residues. V lost 4 bases, J lost 5 bases, and 17 bases lay in between. CDR3 protein: CASSFALTDGYGYTF. The CDR3 nucleotides are TGTGCCAGCAGTTTTGCCCTGACAGACGGTTATGGCTACACCTTC.

Here the CDR3 reads CASSFNRGLGEAFF. In DNA form, the CDR3 reads TGTGCCAGCAGTTTCAACAGGGGTCTAGGTGAAGCTTTCTTT. The rearrangement uses TRBV6-5 and TRBJ1-1, with 7 positions matching TRBD1. The CDR3 runs to 14 residues. CDR1 is MNHEY and CDR2 is SVGAGI in the germline V gene. Losses at the gene ends were 4 bases for V and 7 bases for J; bases not matched to a gene: 9.

The rearrangement links TRBV11-3 to TRBJ2-7; 7 positions agree with TRBD2. Germline CDR1 is SGHNT and CDR2 is YENEEA. The CDR3 loop spans 13 amino acids. With 4 bases clipped from V and 2 bases from J, the junction kept 2 bases outside the gene matches. Here the CDR3 reads CASSSGGTYEQYF. Here the CDR3 DNA reads TGTGCCAGCAGCTCGGGGGGAACCTACGAGCAGTACTTC.

The chain employs TRBV19 and TRBJ1-4; 7 bases fit TRBD1. Looked up from germline, CDR1 is LNHDA and CDR2 is SQIVND (reference sequence). This CDR3 spans 13 amino acids. V gave up 6 bases and J gave up 5 bases; unmatched junction bases: 3. CDR3 sequence: CASRTGKNEKLFF. The CDR3, as DNA: TGTGCCAGTAGGACAGGGAAGAATGAAAAACTGTTTTTT.

The V call is TRBV6-4, the J call TRBJ2-3; the match to TRBD1 covers 7 bases. Germline CDR1 MRHNA, CDR2 SNTAGT. The CDR3 totals 16 residues. V was pared by 4 bases and J by 4 bases, with 11 bases of the junction left unmatched. The CDR3 sequence is CASSASSTGSPDTQYF. The CDR3 DNA is TGTGCCAGCAGTGCCTCCTCGACAGGGTCCCCAGATACGCAGTATTTT.

This clone was counted only a few times. The chain is built from TRBV2 and TRBJ1-2; 12 bases are shared with TRBD1. The CDR3 totals 15 residues. Germline CDR1 reads SNHLY; CDR2 reads FYNNEI. V lost 1 base to trimming and J lost 6 bases; unmatched junction nucleotides: 3. CDR3 sequence reads: CASSEVGQGANGYTF. CDR3 nucleotide sequence: TGTGCCAGCAGTGAAGTGGGACAGGGGGCTAATGGCTACACCTTC.

This chain connects TRBV27 to TRBJ1-4; 7 nucleotides line up with TRBD1. V dropped 3 bases and J dropped 7; count of bases not matched to a gene: 5. The CDR3 sequence is 14 residues long. Per the germline V gene, CDR1 is MNHEY and CDR2 is SMNVEV (reference sequence). Written as DNA, the CDR3 is TGTGCCAGCAGTTTCGCAGGGGGTGGTGAAAAACTGTTTTTT. Its protein product is CASSFAGGGEKLFF.

This chain links TRBV24-1 with TRBJ1-4; 8 bases are a match to TRBD1. CDR3 size: 16 residues. Germline V gene lookup returns CDR1 KGHDR and CDR2 SFDVKD. The V gene end was trimmed by 4 bases and the J gene end by 8 bases; junction bases not matched to a gene: 11. CDR3 sequence (DNA): TGTGCCACCAGTGAAATGGACAGGGACTATGGGGAAAAACTGTTTTTT. As protein: CATSEMDRDYGEKLFF.

This clone was recorded a few times. The V call is TRBV5-1, the J call TRBJ2-2; 8 nucleotides align to TRBD1. J was trimmed by 1 base and V by 4 bases; bases with no gene match: 3. Germline V gives CDR1 SGHRS, CDR2 YFSETQ. This CDR3 has 15 amino acids. The CDR3, as DNA: TGCGCCAGCAGCACCGGACAGGGGAACACCGGGGAGCTGTTTTTT. It is translated as CASSTGQGNTGELFF.

V is TRBV7-3 and J is TRBJ2-5; TRBD1 aligns across 9 bases. The V gene's germline CDR1 is SGHTA and CDR2 FQGTGA. Unmatched junction bases numbered 2, after V lost 5 bases and J lost 4 bases. The CDR3 extends over 13 amino acids. CDR3: CASSRGQGETQYF. As DNA, the CDR3 is TGTGCCAGCAGCCGGGGACAGGGAGAGACCCAGTACTTC. The variable domain in full, completed from reference TRBV7-3 and TRBJ2-5, reads GAGVSQTPSNKVTEKGKYVELRCDPISGHTALYWYRQSLGQGPEFLIYFQGTGAADDSGLPNDRFFAVRPEGSVSTLKIQRTERGDSAVYLCASSRGQGETQYFGPGTRLLVL.